This is a list of T cell receptor beta chains from one sample in a study of T-cell memory formation after mild COVID-19. TCRdb itself ran the 5' RACE reads through MiXCR, one entry per CDR3 protein. The data contain roughly 350,000 distinct CDR3 sequences, around 21% of them seen just once; the ten biggest clones take up roughly an eighth. Sequenced: PBMCs or a T cell subset sorted from them (not recorded which). Receptor source: an adult woman who had mild COVID-19 (a few samples of this study predate the infection). Cell type and time point are not known. Each CDR3 is given with its conserved first and last residue. D genes are given only for firm matches. The size field is filled for only some rows; it gives once, few, many or a size class.

j_call d_call clone_size v_call cdr3_aa cdr3_nt
TRBJ2-5 . few TRBV5-1 CASSLAAIQGETQYF TGCGCCAGCAGCTTGGCCGCTATCCAGGGAGAGACCCAGTACTTC
TRBJ2-3 TRBD2 . TRBV5-5 CASSQTSGGTAMQYF TGTGCCAGCAGCCAGACTAGCGGGGGGACAGCGATGCAGTATTTT
TRBJ2-6 TRBD1 . TRBV18 CASSPRRQGSGANVLTF TGTGCCAGCTCACCAAGGCGACAGGGTTCTGGGGCCAACGTCCTGACTTTC
TRBJ2-7 TRBD2 . TRBV7-9 CASSLGSGSPVYEQYF TGTGCCAGCAGCTTAGGTAGCGGGAGCCCTGTTTACGAGCAGTACTTC
TRBJ2-1 TRBD1 few TRBV12-5 CASGLVVAGQGANEQFF TGTGCTAGTGGTTTGGTAGTTGCCGGACAGGGGGCGAATGAGCAGTTCTTC
TRBJ2-1 . few TRBV28 CASSGGSGFYNEQFF TGTGCCAGCAGTGGGGGAAGCGGGTTCTACAATGAGCAGTTCTTC
TRBJ2-1 . few TRBV4-2 CASSQEVRVDNEQFF TGTGCCAGCAGCCAAGAGGTCAGGGTCGACAATGAGCAGTTCTTC
TRBJ2-7 . few TRBV20-1 CSARVPGRSSYEQYF TGCAGTGCTAGAGTCCCGGGGAGGAGCTCCTACGAGCAGTACTTC
TRBJ2-7 TRBD1 . TRBV6-5 CASSPSNRDRVGQYF TGTGCCAGCAGTCCCTCTAACCGGGACAGGGTCGGGCAGTACTTC
TRBJ2-3 TRBD1 few TRBV15 CATSFDRVTDTQYF TGTGCCACCAGCTTCGACAGGGTCACAGATACGCAGTATTTT
TRBJ2-1 TRBD1 few TRBV3-1 CASSPSFDRVTKNEQFF TGTGCCAGCAGCCCCTCCTTTGACAGGGTGACGAAGAATGAGCAGTTCTTC
TRBJ1-5 . . TRBV5-1 CATPGGARNQPQHF TGCGCCACCCCCGGGGGGGCTCGCAATCAGCCCCAGCATTTT
TRBJ1-2 TRBD1 . TRBV12-3/TRBV12-4 CASSTTGGFNGYTF TGTGCCAGCAGTACGACAGGGGGCTTCAATGGCTACACCTTC
TRBJ2-7 . few TRBV4-1 CASSQAGGRNYEQYF TGCGCCAGCAGCCAAGCTGGGGGCCGGAACTACGAGCAGTACTTC
TRBJ2-7 TRBD2 . TRBV10-3 CAISVGAGGSEQYF TGTGCCATCAGTGTCGGGGCGGGAGGATCCGAGCAGTACTTC